Below, 29 T cell receptor beta chains from the same sample are listed, as sequenced in a study of response to subunit inactivated influenza vaccine. MiXCR was run by TCRdb on the RT-PCR reads, yielding one entry per CDR3 protein. The sample yields about 570,000 distinct CDR3 sequences, approximately 11% seen once. The sample also formed part of further work on T cells expressing NK-cell markers. According to that study: The TCR beta cDNA came from 5'RACE template switching with UMIs.

Source: PBMCs from blood, taken on the day of vaccination. These receptors were obtained from a man in his forties or fifties who received an inactivated influenza vaccine.

The chain has TRBV29-1 and TRBJ2-7; the D is unclear. The germline V gene has CDR1 SQVTM and CDR2 ANQGSEA. V was shortened by 0 bases and J by 3 bases, with 15 bases between the two germline ends. The CDR3 spans 15 residues. The CDR3 here is CSVEEFNRNNYEQYF. CDR3 coding DNA: TGCAGCGTTGAAGAATTCAACAGAAATAACTACGAGCAGTACTTC.

The rearrangement joins TRBV5-1 to TRBJ2-1; TRBD2 matches 13 bases. Germline assignment: CDR1 SGHRS and CDR2 YFSETQ. The length of the CDR3 is 16 residues. Trimming at V came to 2 bases and at J to 10 bases, leaving 9 bases not matched to a gene. As DNA, the CDR3 is TGCGCCAGCAGCTTCTCCGGGACTAGCGGGGCCAGCGAGCAGTTCTTC. It translates to CASSFSGTSGASEQFF.

This clonotype has more than one count but fewer than ten. This chain links TRBV5-1 with TRBJ2-7, with a weak D call TRBD1 (6 bases). The CDR3 contains 14 residues. From germline, CDR1 is SGHRS and CDR2 YFSETQ. Trimming stripped 7 bases from V and 5 bases from J, with 19 bases between. For the CDR3, the DNA is TGCGCCAGCTCGTCTTGGCAGGGGTTGGACGAGCAGTACTTC. Protein sequence: CASSSWQGLDEQYF.

The chain uses TRBV7-2 and TRBJ2-5; 14 bases fit TRBD2. This CDR3 region has 16 residues. J lost 4 bases, V lost 1 base, and 2 bases had no gene match. The germline V gene encodes CDR1 SGHTA and CDR2 FQGNSA. CDR3 loop: CASSLGLAGGPETQYF. The CDR3, as DNA: TGTGCCAGCAGCTTAGGACTAGCGGGAGGGCCAGAGACCCAGTACTTC.

CDR3 nucleotide sequence: TGTGCCACCAGCAGCGGGCCTGCATGGTACTTC. Translation gives CATSSGPAWYF. This sequence joins TRBV15 and TRBJ2-4; D is uncertain. Between the trimmed V and J ends, which lost 3 bases and 15 bases, there was a span of 12 bases. CDR1 LNHNV and CDR2 YYDKDF come from the germline V gene (reference sequence). CDR3 size: 11 residues.

V is TRBV4-3 and J is TRBJ2-3; D not certain. CDR1 and CDR2 (germline): LGHNA, YSLEER. V was pared by 0 bases and J by 5 bases, with 9 bases between. CDR3 length: 14 residues. CDR3 in amino acids: CASSQDVRGDTQYF. In nucleotides, the CDR3 is TGCGCCAGCAGCCAAGATGTGAGAGGAGATACGCAGTATTTT.

The rearrangement uses TRBV20-1 and TRBJ2-4; no reliable D call. The ends were cut back, 3 bases at V and 4 bases at J, with 13 bases in the middle. CDR1 and CDR2 (germline): DFQATT, SNEGSKA (reference sequence). The CDR3 covers 14 residues. The CDR3 is CSASTAWSKNIQYF. CDR3 DNA: TGCAGTGCTAGTACTGCGTGGTCGAAAAACATTCAGTACTTC.

The gene calls are TRBV5-1 and TRBJ1-6; D is undetermined. The CDR3 is 15 residues long. With 0 bases removed from V and 5 bases from J, the gap between germline ends came to 9 bases. Germline values: CDR1 SGHRS, CDR2 YFSETQ. In DNA, the CDR3 is TGCGCCAGCAGCTTGGCCGGCAGCAATAATTCACCCCTCCACTTT. Its translation: CASSLAGSNNSPLHF.

This clonotype turned up a few times. This chain connects TRBV5-1 to TRBJ2-2, with TRBD1 matching 8 bases. This CDR3 is 16 amino acids long. V shed 2 bases and J 7 bases; nucleotides not matched to a gene: 10. CDR1 is SGHRS, CDR2 YFSETQ, per germline. CDR3 in DNA: TGCGCCAGCAGCTTTCGGGCAGGGGGCATAAACGGGGAGCTGTTTTTT. It translates to CASSFRAGGINGELFF.

A few counts support this clonotype. This sequence joins TRBV6-5 and TRBJ1-2; D gene unclear. Germline-derived CDR1 and CDR2 are MNHEY and SVGAGI. The CDR3 contains 18 residues. V was trimmed by 0 bases and J by 1 base, leaving 18 bases between them. CDR3 sequence: CASSYSGRLHALNYGYTF. CDR3 coding DNA: TGTGCCAGCAGTTACTCAGGCAGACTACATGCCCTTAACTATGGCTACACCTTC.

This clonotype was counted only a few times. V usage is TRBV11-2 and J usage is TRBJ2-3, with 7 bases matching TRBD2. Germline assignment: CDR1 SGHAT and CDR2 FQNNGV. There are 15 residues in the CDR3. V dropped 7 bases and J dropped 4; count of bases not matched to a gene: 11. CDR3 DNA: TGTGCCAGCAACCTACACAGCGGGGCGGCAGATACGCAGTATTTT. Protein product: CASNLHSGAADTQYF.

The chain joins TRBV28 to TRBJ2-7; the D gene is possibly TRBD1 (6 bases). Germline lookup yields CDR1 MDHEN and CDR2 SYDVKM. Trimming took 6 bases from V and 0 from J, leaving 12 bases between them. The CDR3 has 14 amino acids. CDR3: CASRMTGSSYEQYF. DNA of the CDR3: TGTGCCAGCAGAATGACAGGTAGCTCCTACGAGCAGTACTTC.

The chain uses TRBV20-1 and TRBJ1-2, with 8 bases that match TRBD1. Germline CDR1 reads DFQATT; CDR2 reads SNEGSKA (reference sequence). V was clipped by 4 bases and J by 4 bases; unmatched bases: 5. The CDR3 has 13 residues. CDR3 DNA: TGCAGTGCTAACGACAGGGGCGGCTATGGCTACACCTTC. Encoded protein: CSANDRGGYGYTF.

The chain uses TRBV20-1 and TRBJ2-2, with TRBD2 matching 10 bases. Germline V gene lookup returns CDR1 DFQATT and CDR2 SNEGSKA (reference sequence). V gave up 3 bases and J gave up 4 bases; unmatched junction bases: 14. This CDR3 spans 18 amino acids. As DNA, the CDR3 is TGCAGTGCTAGTCCTCGACTAGCGGGCGCGCACGTCACCGGGGAGCTGTTTTTT. It specifies CSASPRLAGAHVTGELFF.

The V and J genes are TRBV6-2 or TRBV6-3 and TRBJ2-7, with 7 positions matching TRBD2. CDR3 length: 14 residues. Germline CDR1 and CDR2: MNHEY and SVGEGT. V dropped 8 bases and J dropped 2; count of bases not matched to a gene: 9. The CDR3 spells CASGVGGLAYEQYF. CDR3 bases: TGTGCCAGCGGAGTGGGAGGACTAGCCTACGAGCAGTACTTC.

This rearrangement joins TRBV20-1 to TRBJ2-5, with a weak D call TRBD1 (6 bases). Germline V gene sequence: CDR1 DFQATT, CDR2 SNEGSKA (reference sequence). The CDR3 covers 14 residues. Trimming removed 0 bases from V and 4 bases from J, with 12 bases in between. Here the CDR3 reads CSARDQGSGETQYF. For the CDR3, the DNA is TGCAGTGCTAGAGACCAGGGGAGTGGAGAGACCCAGTACTTC.

The gene calls are TRBV20-1 and TRBJ2-2; no clear D gene. CDR1 and CDR2 (germline): DFQATT, SNEGSKA (reference sequence). CDR3 size: 15 residues. Trimming stripped 3 bases from V and 1 base from J, with 12 bases between. The CDR3 here is CSASTPFMNTGELFF. In DNA form, the CDR3 reads TGCAGTGCTAGCACCCCATTTATGAACACCGGGGAGCTGTTTTTT.

In its sample, this clonotype was seen many times. This rearrangement joins TRBV10-2 to TRBJ1-1, with 8 bases fitting TRBD1. Germline V gene lookup returns CDR1 WSHSY and CDR2 SAAADI. V gave up 2 bases and J gave up 4 bases; unmatched junction bases: 6. This CDR3 is 15 amino acids long. CDR3 nucleotide sequence: TGCGCCAGCAGTGAGATCACAGGGGGAGGCACTGAAGCTTTCTTT. Translation gives CASSEITGGGTEAFF.

To note about this clonotype: A read error may produce the germline difference seen at one junction end. The chain employs TRBV4-3 and TRBJ2-2, with TRBD2 matching 10 bases. CDR1 is LGHNA and CDR2 is YSLEER in the germline V gene. This CDR3 has 14 residues. CDR3 in amino acids: CASRETSGFGELLF. CDR3 bases: TGCGCCAGCAGAGAGACTAGCGGGTTTGGGGAGCTGCTTTTT.

The chain employs TRBV13 and TRBJ1-1, with D hard to call. The CDR3 totals 14 residues. Trimming removed 5 bases from V and 7 bases from J, with 17 bases in between. Germline loops: CDR1 PRHDT, CDR2 FYEKMQ (reference sequence). The chain's CDR3 is CASSLTHLPDEAFF. The CDR3 DNA follows: TGTGCCAGCAGCCTTACGCATCTGCCGGATGAAGCTTTCTTT.

The rearrangement links TRBV28 to TRBJ1-5, with D perhaps TRBD1 (5 bases). Trimming shortened V by 3 bases and J by 2 bases, and 14 bases separated the two germline ends. This CDR3 has 16 amino acids. The germline CDR1 and CDR2 sequences are MDHEN and SYDVKM. DNA for the CDR3: TGTGCCAGCAGTTTTGGGGGATCGGGGGGCAATCAGCCCCAGCATTTT. It specifies CASSFGGSGGNQPQHF.

This clonotype was seen a handful of times. V and J are TRBV5-1 and TRBJ2-4; D is possibly TRBD1 (5 bases). Trimming took off 2 bases at V and 7 bases at J, with 10 bases between the two ends. Per germline, CDR1 SGHRS and CDR2 YFSETQ. This CDR3 is 13 amino acids long. DNA of the CDR3: TGCGCCAGCAGCTTTAACTCAGGGAACATTCAGTACTTC. Translating gives CASSFNSGNIQYF. The full variable domain, rest sourced from reference TRBV5-1 and TRBJ2-4, is KAGVTQTPRYLIKTRGQQVTLSCSPISGHRSVSWYQQTPGQGLQFLFEYFSETQRNKGNFPGRFSGRQFSNSRSEMNVSTLELGDSALYLCASSFNSGNIQYFGAGTRLSVL.

There are a few counts of this clonotype. V usage is TRBV7-2 and J usage is TRBJ1-6; TRBD1 matches at 9 bases. The J segment lost 7 bases and the V segment lost 2 bases, leaving 6 bases of the junction unmatched. The CDR3 extends over 16 amino acids. CDR1 is SGHTA and CDR2 is FQGNSA in the germline V gene. CDR3 amino acids: CASSLSGQGRNSPLHF. The DNA for the CDR3 is TGTGCCAGCAGCTTATCCGGACAGGGGAGGAATTCACCCCTCCACTTT.

This clonotype was picked up a small number of times. The chain uses TRBV30 and TRBJ2-5, with D perhaps matching TRBD2 (6 bases). The CDR3 sequence is 15 residues long. V was trimmed by 0 bases and J by 4 bases, leaving 15 bases between them. Looked up from germline, CDR1 is GTSNPN and CDR2 is SVGIG (reference sequence). The CDR3 sequence is CAWSVGRREVETQYF. CDR3 sequence (DNA): TGTGCCTGGAGTGTAGGCCGCAGGGAGGTAGAGACCCAGTACTTC.

This clonotype has more than one count but fewer than ten. The chain couples TRBV9 to TRBJ2-7; 8 bases are a match to TRBD2. The V gene's germline CDR1 is SGDLS and CDR2 YYNGEE. V trimming: 0 bases; J trimming: 4 bases; junction bases outside the gene matches: 9. The CDR3 loop spans 16 amino acids. DNA for the CDR3: TGTGCCAGCAGCGTAGGAGGTAGCGGGACCGTGTACGAGCAGTACTTC. It is translated as CASSVGGSGTVYEQYF.

This clonotype was recorded a few times. The CDR3 bases are TGTGCCAGCAGCGGGTGGACAGGCAGCACAGATACGCAGTATTTT. It yields the protein CASSGWTGSTDTQYF. This chain links TRBV9 with TRBJ2-3, with 7 bases fitting TRBD1. Germline CDR1 is SGDLS and CDR2 is YYNGEE. V lost 3 bases and J lost 0; bases outside the gene matches: 4. The CDR3 consists of 15 residues.

This rearrangement joins TRBV28 to TRBJ2-1; TRBD1 aligns across 9 bases. The germline V gene has CDR1 MDHEN and CDR2 SYDVKM. J was trimmed by 6 bases and V by 4 bases; bases with no gene match: 4. This CDR3 spans 14 amino acids. Here the CDR3 reads CASSSGQGFNEQFF. The CDR3 nucleotides read TGTGCCAGCAGTTCCGGACAGGGGTTCAATGAGCAGTTCTTC.

This clonotype was seen a handful of times. The chain uses TRBV7-2 and TRBJ2-7; TRBD2 matches at 10 bases. The germline CDR1 and CDR2 sequences are SGHTA and FQGNSA. J gave up 2 bases and V 5 bases, and 9 bases lay outside the gene matches. This CDR3 is 16 amino acids long. The CDR3 here is CASSDIFSGRTYEQYF. In DNA, the CDR3 is TGTGCCAGCAGCGACATATTTAGCGGGAGGACCTACGAGCAGTACTTC.

This clonotype was observed at least ten times. The CDR3 is CASGGRGTEQYF. The CDR3 region has the DNA TGTGCCAGCGGGGGCAGGGGAACCGAGCAGTACTTC. The gene calls are TRBV7-9 and TRBJ2-7; the D gene is possibly TRBD1 (6 bases). Germline assignment: CDR1 SEHNR and CDR2 FQNEAQ (reference sequence). This CDR3 region has 12 residues. The V end was cut by 8 bases, the J end by 6 bases, with 14 bases between.